This is a list of T cell receptor beta chains from one sample in a study of OX40 agonist ivuxolimab in advanced cancers. Here immunoSEQ multiplex PCR was the method, and the copy in TCRdb shows in-frame clones only, minus some. The sample carries some 60,000 clones, roughly nine tenths recorded once. Sequences were derived from CD4+ or CD8+ T cells sorted from blood, sampled in a trial of the OX40 agonist ivuxolimab. The source of these receptors is an adult with an advanced solid tumor such as melanoma, head and neck, liver or kidney cancer. Both conserved end residues are trimmed from each CDR3. Rows may omit the clone size; those that give it use once, few, many or a size class.

>12|-|TRBJ1-5|TRBV19
ASKRGSFNQPQH
>11|-|TRBJ2-1|TRBV11-2
ASSLDLNNEQF
>12|once|TRBJ2-2|TRBV6-5
ASSYALTTGELF
>13|-|TRBJ2-5|TRBV2
ASRDLLGGQETQY
>12|-|TRBJ1-6|TRBV6-5
ASSLLTHKSPLH
>12|-|TRBJ1-5|TRBV6-5
ASSPRSGNQPQH
>12|-|TRBJ2-1|TRBV7-2
ASSWLSSYNEQF
>11|-|TRBJ2-7|TRBV29-1
SVHLQGGDEQY
>13|few|TRBJ2-4|TRBV10-3
AISEQGQGENIQY
>13|-|TRBJ2-2|TRBV5-4
ASSLPAGGGGELF
>13|-|TRBJ2-1|TRBV10-3
AIRSSNLSYNEQF
>12|-|TRBJ1-3|TRBV25-1
ASILTASGNTIY
>13|-|TRBJ2-7|TRBV28
ASSPLDRESYEQY
>13|-|TRBJ2-5|TRBV11-2
ASSPPGATQETQY
>14|-|TRBJ1-4|TRBV5-1
ASSEATGAPNEKLF
>14|-|TRBJ1-3|TRBV4-1
ASSQDHGGKRNTIY
>13|-|TRBJ1-4|TRBV7-9
ASSLDRGAGEKLF